This T cell receptor (beta chain) was retrieved from a study of tumour-infiltrating T cells in Burkitt lymphoma. Whole-study context: All epidemiological Burkitt lymphoma subtypes were represented in the cohort. Repertoire clonality predicted overall and progression-free survival.

The study, taken as a whole, reports: Several public clonotypes were shared across many Burkitt lymphoma patients.

Comment on this clone: What it binds is not known.

Repertoires were generated with immunoSEQ multiplex PCR, while TCRdb's copy carries only in-frame clones and drops some. The sample records tens of thousands of clones, roughly 31% being singletons. The germline V gene encodes CDR1 MGHDK and CDR2 SYGVNS. CDR3 length equals 14 residues. Sequences were obtained from tumor tissue. The chain recombines TRBV25-1 with TRBJ2-6; TRBD1 matches at 8 bases. The receptor comes from a human donor with Burkitt lymphoma. The CDR3 coding sequence is TGTGCTACAGGGGGGAGCTCTGGGGCCAACGTCCTGACTTTC. Protein sequence: CATGGSSGANVLTF.